The 11 T cell receptor beta chains in this list originate from one sample, sequenced in a study of identifying expanded T cells in peripheral blood (dated 2019 in TCRdb). The method was the immunoSEQ multiplex PCR assay. In TCRdb, the immuneACCESS table is reduced to in-frame sequences with V and J assigned. These tables do not hold every clone; where another copy was compared, an unresolved V gene accounts for under half, and the others remain unexplained. For this sample the table gives about 97,000 clones, of which roughly 89% were detected only once. About 17% of the sample rests with the top ten. What was sequenced was blood. These TCRs come from a person between 18 and 69 years old in good health.

The rearrangement joins TRBV6-6 to TRBJ1-4; 10 bases agree with TRBD1. Germline V gives CDR1 MNHNY, CDR2 SVGAGI (reference sequence). V was clipped by 4 bases and J by 8 bases; unmatched bases: 4. There are 14 residues in the CDR3. The CDR3 loop is CASSSGTGEEKLFF. The CDR3 nucleotides read TGTGCCAGCAGTTCCGGGACAGGGGAAGAAAAACTGTTTTTT.

The chain carries TRBV2 and TRBJ1-5; D remains ambiguous. The CDR3 is 14 amino acids. V was cut by 6 bases and J by 0 bases, with 9 bases left in between. Germline CDR1 is SNHLY and CDR2 is FYNNEI. The CDR3 DNA is TGTGCCAGCAGGGCAATCGATAGCAATCAGCCCCAGCATTTT. This codes for CASRAIDSNQPQHF.

The sample holds one count of this clone. The chain has TRBV7-6 and TRBJ2-3; TRBD1 aligns across 7 bases. Looked up from germline, CDR1 is SGHVS and CDR2 is FNYEAQ. Trimming removed 3 bases from V and 1 base from J; junction bases left unmatched: 1. The CDR3 length is 14 residues. This CDR3 is CASSFGQGTDTQYF. The CDR3 coding sequence is TGTGCCAGCAGCTTCGGACAGGGCACAGATACGCAGTATTTT.

The genes are TRBV2 and TRBJ2-1, with unresolved D. Per the germline V gene, CDR1 is SNHLY and CDR2 is FYNNEI. This CDR3 region has 14 residues. V dropped 2 bases and J dropped 0 bases, with 5 bases sitting between them. CDR3 amino acids: CASSERSSYNEQFF. CDR3 nucleotides: TGTGCCAGCAGTGAACGGAGCTCCTACAATGAGCAGTTCTTC.

The gene calls are TRBV5-1 and TRBJ2-3; no clear D gene. The CDR3 is 12 residues long. The V gene's germline CDR1 is SGHRS and CDR2 YFSETQ. The V end lost 0 bases, the J end lost 6 bases, and 5 bases lay between the germline ends. The CDR3 DNA follows: TGCGCCAGCAGCTTGGAGGGTGATACGCAGTATTTT. It translates to CASSLEGDTQYF.

The genes are TRBV12-2 and TRBJ2-2; the D segment call TRBD2 is taken from the table without a DNA check. TRBV12-2 is an annotated pseudogene. The CDR3 loop spans 12 amino acids. Written as DNA, the CDR3 is TGTGCAAGTCGCGGGGGGGTCGGGGAGCTGTTTTTT. This gives the protein CASRGGVGELFF.

The chain carries TRBV13 and TRBJ2-3, with D uncertain. Germline V gene lookup returns CDR1 PRHDT and CDR2 FYEKMQ (reference sequence). Trimming cost V 0 bases and J 0 bases, with 10 bases left between them. This CDR3 region has 16 residues. This CDR3 is CASSLGVGISTDTQYF. CDR3 DNA: TGTGCCAGCAGCTTAGGGGTTGGCATAAGCACAGATACGCAGTATTTT.

The chain links TRBV6-5 to TRBJ2-3, with D possibly being TRBD2 (6 bases). The germline CDR1 and CDR2 sequences are MNHEY and SVGAGI. CDR3 length: 15 residues. V lost 4 bases, J lost 6 bases, and 17 bases lay in between. CDR3 sequence reads: CASSSGGFVEDTQYF. The CDR3 coding sequence is TGTGCCAGCAGTTCAGGAGGGTTTGTCGAGGATACGCAGTATTTT.

This CDR3 reads CASSLEGTSSYNEQFF. The CDR3 DNA reads as TGTGCCAGCAGCTTGGAGGGGACCAGCTCCTACAATGAGCAGTTCTTC. V and J are TRBV5-5 and TRBJ2-1; D possibly matches TRBD1 or TRBD2 (5 bases each). V was shortened by 0 bases and J by 0 bases, with 10 bases between the two germline ends. The germline gives CDR1 SGHKS, CDR2 YYEKEE (reference sequence). The CDR3 extends over 16 amino acids.

V gene TRBV18 combines with J gene TRBJ2-5; tentatively, D is TRBD2 (5 bases). Germline V gives CDR1 KGHSH, CDR2 LQKENI. Trimming stripped 2 bases from V and 4 bases from J, with 8 bases between. The length of the CDR3 is 13 residues. The CDR3 here is CASSPWAGETQYF. CDR3 DNA sequence: TGTGCCAGCTCACCATGGGCGGGAGAGACCCAGTACTTC.

The gene calls are TRBV27 and TRBJ1-1; 9 bases match TRBD1. Germline trimming cut 2 bases from V and 3 bases from J; bases unmatched to any gene: 13. The length of the CDR3 is 18 residues. Per germline, CDR1 MNHEY and CDR2 SMNVEV (reference sequence). The CDR3 reads CASSLTGQGFFGYTEAFF. The CDR3 coding sequence is TGTGCCAGCAGTTTAACGGGACAGGGCTTTTTTGGGTACACTGAAGCTTTCTTT.